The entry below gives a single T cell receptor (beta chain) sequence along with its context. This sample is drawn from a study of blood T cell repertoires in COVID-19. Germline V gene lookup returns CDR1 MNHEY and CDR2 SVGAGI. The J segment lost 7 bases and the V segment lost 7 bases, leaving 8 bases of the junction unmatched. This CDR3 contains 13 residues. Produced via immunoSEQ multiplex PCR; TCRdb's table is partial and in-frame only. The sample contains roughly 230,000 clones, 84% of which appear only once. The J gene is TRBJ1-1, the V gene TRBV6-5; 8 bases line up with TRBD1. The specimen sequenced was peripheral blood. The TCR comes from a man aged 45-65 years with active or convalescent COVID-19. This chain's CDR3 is CASTAGQGLEAFF. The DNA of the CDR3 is TGTGCCAGCACCGCCGGACAGGGCCTTGAAGCTTTCTTT.